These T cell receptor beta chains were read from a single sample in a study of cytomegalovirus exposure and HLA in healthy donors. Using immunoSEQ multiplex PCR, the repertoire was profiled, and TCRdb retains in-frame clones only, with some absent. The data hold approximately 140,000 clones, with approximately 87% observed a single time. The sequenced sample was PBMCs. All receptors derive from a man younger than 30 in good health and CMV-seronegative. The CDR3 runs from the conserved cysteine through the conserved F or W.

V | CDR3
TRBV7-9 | CASSLDISTDTQYF
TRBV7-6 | CASSLAFRGGSDTGELFF
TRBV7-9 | CASSPPDRGLPAGELFF
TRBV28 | CASSLPGNSGGKNIQYF
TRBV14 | CASSQPPRETQYF
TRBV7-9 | CASSSPLVDFYGYTF
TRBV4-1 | CASSQESSGTDTQYF
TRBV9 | CASSVWRTPGGYTF
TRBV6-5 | CASSYTAGGTEAFF
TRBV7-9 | CASSLGLAVNNEQFF
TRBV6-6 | CASSYSVAPSGNTIYF
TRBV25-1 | CASSEWRNTNLQETQYF
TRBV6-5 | CASSYWDRATDEQFF
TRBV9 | CASSGPTGLHYGYTF
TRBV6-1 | CASSELAGGPTDTQYF
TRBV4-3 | CASSPRAAGELNTEAFF
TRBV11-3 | CASSWRSGQGASGELFF
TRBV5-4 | CASSTGQGAREQYF
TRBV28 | CASSQGHGQGLRYTF
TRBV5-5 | CASSLDSWAGELFF
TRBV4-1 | CASSQGDRGYEQYF
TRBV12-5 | CASGLDNSYEQYF
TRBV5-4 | CASSLRGQETQYF
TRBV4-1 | CASRSMNTEAFF